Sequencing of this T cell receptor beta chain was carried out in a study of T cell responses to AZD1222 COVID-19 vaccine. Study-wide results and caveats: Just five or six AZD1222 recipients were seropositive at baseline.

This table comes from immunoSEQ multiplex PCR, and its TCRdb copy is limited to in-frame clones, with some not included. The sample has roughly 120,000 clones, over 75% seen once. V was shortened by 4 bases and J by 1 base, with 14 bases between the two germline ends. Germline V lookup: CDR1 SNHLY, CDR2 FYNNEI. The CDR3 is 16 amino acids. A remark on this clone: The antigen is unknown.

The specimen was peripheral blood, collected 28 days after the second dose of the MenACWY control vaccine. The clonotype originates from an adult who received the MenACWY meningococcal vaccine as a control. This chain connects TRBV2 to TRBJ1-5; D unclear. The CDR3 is CASSGLAGSSNQPQHF. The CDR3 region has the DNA TGTGCCAGCAGTGGACTGGCAGGATCCAGCAATCAGCCCCAGCATTTT.